Included here is one TCR beta chain sequence, with context. Antigen unknown. This sample was included in a study of T-cell memory formation after mild COVID-19. Overall study findings and caveats: The second-wave clones peaking on day 37 were not confirmed as SARS-CoV-2-specific.

The CDR3 runs 13 residues. TCRdb recomputed calls from the 5' RACE reads with MiXCR, one row per CDR3 protein. This table holds more than 150,000 distinct CDR3 sequences, around 20% found once. The sequence was collected from a man younger than 30 who had mild COVID-19 (a few samples of this study predate the infection). Cell type and time point are not known. Sequencing was done on a sample of PBMCs or a T cell subset sorted from them (not recorded which). The gene calls are TRBV21-1 and TRBJ1-1. TRBV21-1 is designated a pseudogene. CDR3 amino acids: CASSIKASTEAFF. The CDR3 DNA follows: TGTGCCAGCAGCATCAAGGCTAGCACTGAAGCTTTCTTT.